The T cell receptor beta chain under discussion was sequenced for a study of shared clonotypes between healthy human individuals. At the level of the study: CD4 naive and memory got three plates each, CD8 naive two, CD8 memory one.

Sequencing used immunoSEQ multiplex PCR; TCRdb keeps in-frame clones, though not all of them. Altogether around 2.5 million clones are present, 90% to 95% being singletons, with the ten largest covering about 0.34%. V was shortened by 8 bases and J by 0 bases, with 8 bases between the two germline ends. CDR1 and CDR2 (germline): SNHLY, FYNNEI. The CDR3 runs to 13 residues. Free of recent acute infections or vaccinations, the donors were healthy HIV-negative adults. A word on this clone: The antigen is unknown.

Study conclusions and caveats: Some clonotypes were shared by all four sorted-subset donors, while others were not shared. The non-shared ones had lower generation probabilities than the shared ones.

The source is a man younger than 35 in good health. Some clones in this sample may be carry-over from other donors' samples. This chain joins TRBV2 and TRBJ1-3; D is uncertain. The sample was naive CD4+ T cells from PBMCs. Specified subset: CD45RA+ positively selected. The CDR3 sequence is CASATISGNTIYF. CDR3 in DNA: TGTGCCAGCGCGACCATCTCTGGAAACACCATATATTTT.